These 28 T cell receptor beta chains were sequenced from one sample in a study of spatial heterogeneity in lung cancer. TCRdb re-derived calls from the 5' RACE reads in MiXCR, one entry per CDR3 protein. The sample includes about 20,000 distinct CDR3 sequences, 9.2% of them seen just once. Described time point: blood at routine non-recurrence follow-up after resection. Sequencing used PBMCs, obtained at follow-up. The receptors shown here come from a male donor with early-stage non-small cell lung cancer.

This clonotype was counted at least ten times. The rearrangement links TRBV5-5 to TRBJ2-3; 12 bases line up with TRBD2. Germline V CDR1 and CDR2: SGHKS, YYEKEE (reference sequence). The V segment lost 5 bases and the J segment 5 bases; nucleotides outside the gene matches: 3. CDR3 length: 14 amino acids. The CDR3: CASRRTSGIDTQYF. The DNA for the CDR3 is TGTGCCAGCAGACGGACTAGCGGGATAGATACGCAGTATTTT.

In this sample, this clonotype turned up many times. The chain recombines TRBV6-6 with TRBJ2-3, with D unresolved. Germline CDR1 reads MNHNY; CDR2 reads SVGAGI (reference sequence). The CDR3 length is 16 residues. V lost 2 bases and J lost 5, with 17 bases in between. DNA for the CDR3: TGTGCCAGCAGTTACGGGTCGGCTACGAAGGAAGATACGCAGTATTTT. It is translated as CASSYGSATKEDTQYF.

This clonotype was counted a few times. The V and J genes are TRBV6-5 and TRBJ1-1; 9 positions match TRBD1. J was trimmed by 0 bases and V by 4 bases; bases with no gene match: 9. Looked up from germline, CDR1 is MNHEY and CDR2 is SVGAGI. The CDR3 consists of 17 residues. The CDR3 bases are TGTGCCAGCAGTTCCCACGGGACAGGGCGGGTGAACACTGAAGCTTTCTTT. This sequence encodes CASSSHGTGRVNTEAFF.

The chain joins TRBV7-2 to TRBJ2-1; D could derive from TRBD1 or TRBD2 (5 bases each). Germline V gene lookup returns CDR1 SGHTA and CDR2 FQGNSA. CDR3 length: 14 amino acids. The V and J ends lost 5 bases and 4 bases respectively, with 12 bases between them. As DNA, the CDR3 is TGTGCCAGCAGCACCGGGACCCAGTACAATGAGCAGTTCTTC. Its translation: CASSTGTQYNEQFF.

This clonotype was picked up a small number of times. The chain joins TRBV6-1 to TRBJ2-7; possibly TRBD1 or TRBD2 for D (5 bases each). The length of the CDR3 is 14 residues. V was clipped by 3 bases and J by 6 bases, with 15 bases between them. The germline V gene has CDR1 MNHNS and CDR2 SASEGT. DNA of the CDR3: TGTGCCAGCAGTGAGAGGGGCGACACCTCCGAGCAGTACTTC. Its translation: CASSERGDTSEQYF.

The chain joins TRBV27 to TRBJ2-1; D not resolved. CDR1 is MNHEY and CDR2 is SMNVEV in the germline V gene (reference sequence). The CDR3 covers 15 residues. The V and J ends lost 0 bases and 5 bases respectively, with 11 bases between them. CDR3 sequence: CASSLSIFPDNEQFF. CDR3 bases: TGTGCCAGCAGTTTATCAATCTTCCCTGACAATGAGCAGTTCTTC.

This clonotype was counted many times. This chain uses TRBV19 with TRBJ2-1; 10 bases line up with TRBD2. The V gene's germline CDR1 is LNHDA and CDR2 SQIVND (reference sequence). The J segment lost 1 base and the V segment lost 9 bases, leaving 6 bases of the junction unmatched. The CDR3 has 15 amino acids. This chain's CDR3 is CASRTSGGSYNEQFF. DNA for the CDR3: TGTGCCAGCAGGACTAGCGGTGGGTCCTACAATGAGCAGTTCTTC.

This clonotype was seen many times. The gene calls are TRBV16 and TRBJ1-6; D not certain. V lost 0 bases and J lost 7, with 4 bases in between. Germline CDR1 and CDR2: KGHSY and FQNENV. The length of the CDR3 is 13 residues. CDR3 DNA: TGTGCCAGCAGCCAATCTGGGAATTCACCCCTCCACTTT. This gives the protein CASSQSGNSPLHF. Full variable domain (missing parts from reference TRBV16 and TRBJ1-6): GEEVAQTPKHLVRGEGQKAKLYCAPIKGHSYVFWYQQVLKNEFKFLISFQNENVFDETGMPKERFSAKCLPNSPCSLEIQATKLEDSAVYFCASSQSGNSPLHFGNGTRLTVT.

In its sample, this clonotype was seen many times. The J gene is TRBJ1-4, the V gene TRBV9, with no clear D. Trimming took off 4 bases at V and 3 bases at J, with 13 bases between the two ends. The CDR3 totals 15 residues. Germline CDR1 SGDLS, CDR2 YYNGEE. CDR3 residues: CASSQEGGANEKLFF. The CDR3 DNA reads TGTGCCAGCAGCCAAGAGGGAGGCGCTAATGAAAAACTGTTTTTT.

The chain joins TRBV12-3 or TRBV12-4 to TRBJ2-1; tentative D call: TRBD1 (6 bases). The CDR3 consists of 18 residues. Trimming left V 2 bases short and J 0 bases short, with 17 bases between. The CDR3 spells CASSLIQGQRGSYNEQFF. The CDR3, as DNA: TGTGCCAGCAGTTTAATCCAGGGGCAGAGGGGCTCCTACAATGAGCAGTTCTTC.

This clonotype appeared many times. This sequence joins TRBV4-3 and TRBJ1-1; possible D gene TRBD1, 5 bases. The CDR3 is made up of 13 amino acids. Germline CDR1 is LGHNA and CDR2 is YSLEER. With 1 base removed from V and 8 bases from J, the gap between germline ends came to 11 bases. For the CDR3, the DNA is TGCGCCAGCAGCCAAGTCCGGACAACCGAAGCTTTCTTT. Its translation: CASSQVRTTEAFF.

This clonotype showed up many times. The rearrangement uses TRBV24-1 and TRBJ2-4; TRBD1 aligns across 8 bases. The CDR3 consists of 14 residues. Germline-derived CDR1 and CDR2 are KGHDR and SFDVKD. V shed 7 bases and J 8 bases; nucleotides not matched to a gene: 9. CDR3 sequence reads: CATSPGQGQDIQYF. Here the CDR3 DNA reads TGTGCCACCAGCCCCGGACAGGGTCAGGACATTCAGTACTTC.

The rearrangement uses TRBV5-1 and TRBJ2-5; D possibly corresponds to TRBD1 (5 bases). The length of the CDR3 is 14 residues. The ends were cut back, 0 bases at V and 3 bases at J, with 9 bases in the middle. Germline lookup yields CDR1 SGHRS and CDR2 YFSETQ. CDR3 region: CASSLGQPKETQYF. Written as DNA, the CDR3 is TGCGCCAGCAGCTTGGGACAGCCGAAAGAGACCCAGTACTTC.

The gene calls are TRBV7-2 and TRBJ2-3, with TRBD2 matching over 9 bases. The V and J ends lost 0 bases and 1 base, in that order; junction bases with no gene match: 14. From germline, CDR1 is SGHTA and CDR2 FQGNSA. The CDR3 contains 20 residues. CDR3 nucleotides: TGTGCCAGCAGCTTAGCGATAGGAGGAGCGGGGGGCTCGGGCACAGATACGCAGTATTTT. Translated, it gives CASSLAIGGAGGSGTDTQYF.

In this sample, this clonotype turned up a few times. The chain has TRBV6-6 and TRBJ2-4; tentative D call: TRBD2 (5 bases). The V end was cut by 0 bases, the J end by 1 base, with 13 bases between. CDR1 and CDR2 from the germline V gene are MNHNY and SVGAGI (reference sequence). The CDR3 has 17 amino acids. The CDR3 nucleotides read TGTGCCAGCAGTTACTCGGACTCCCCGGTGGCCAAAAACATTCAGTACTTC. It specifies CASSYSDSPVAKNIQYF.

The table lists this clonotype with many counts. The CDR3 sequence is CASSFAGRGLTDTQYF. The CDR3 coding sequence is TGTGCCAGCAGCTTTGCGGGCCGCGGACTCACAGATACGCAGTATTTT. The V call is TRBV7-2, the J call TRBJ2-3, with D maybe TRBD2 (5 bases). Trimming cost V 3 bases and J 2 bases, with 15 bases left between them. Looked up from germline, CDR1 is SGHTA and CDR2 is FQGNSA. The CDR3 loop spans 16 amino acids.

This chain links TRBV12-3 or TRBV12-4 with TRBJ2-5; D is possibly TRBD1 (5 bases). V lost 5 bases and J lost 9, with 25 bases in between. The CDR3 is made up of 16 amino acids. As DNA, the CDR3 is TGTGCCAGCAGTCCCGCCCCCTGGCCAGCCCAAGGGGCCCAGTACTTC. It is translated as CASSPAPWPAQGAQYF.

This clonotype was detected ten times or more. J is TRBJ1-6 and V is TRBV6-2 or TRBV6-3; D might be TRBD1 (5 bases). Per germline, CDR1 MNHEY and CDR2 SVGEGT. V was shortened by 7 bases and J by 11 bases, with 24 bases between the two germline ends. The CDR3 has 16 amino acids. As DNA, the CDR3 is TGTGCCAGCACCCCTTTTTCCCAGGGAGACAGAGCACCCCTCCACTTT. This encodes CASTPFSQGDRAPLHF.

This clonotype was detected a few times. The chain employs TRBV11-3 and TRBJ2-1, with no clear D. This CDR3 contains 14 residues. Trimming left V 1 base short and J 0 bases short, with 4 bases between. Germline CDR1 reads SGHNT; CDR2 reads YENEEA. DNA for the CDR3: TGTGCCAGCAGCTTAGGGGGCTCCTACAATGAGCAGTTCTTC. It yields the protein CASSLGGSYNEQFF.

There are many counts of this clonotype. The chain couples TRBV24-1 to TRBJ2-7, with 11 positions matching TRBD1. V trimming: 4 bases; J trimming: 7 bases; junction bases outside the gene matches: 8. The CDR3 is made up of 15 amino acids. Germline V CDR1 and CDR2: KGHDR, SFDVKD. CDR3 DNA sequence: TGTGCCACCAGTGACAGGACAGGGGGCAGGGATGAGCAGTACTTC. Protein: CATSDRTGGRDEQYF.

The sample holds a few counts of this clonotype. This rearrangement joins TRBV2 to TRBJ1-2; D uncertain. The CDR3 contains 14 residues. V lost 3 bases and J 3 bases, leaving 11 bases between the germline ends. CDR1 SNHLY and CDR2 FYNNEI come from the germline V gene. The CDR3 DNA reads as TGTGCCAGCAGTGAGGGCTTGTCCCACTATGGCTACACCTTC. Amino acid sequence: CASSEGLSHYGYTF.

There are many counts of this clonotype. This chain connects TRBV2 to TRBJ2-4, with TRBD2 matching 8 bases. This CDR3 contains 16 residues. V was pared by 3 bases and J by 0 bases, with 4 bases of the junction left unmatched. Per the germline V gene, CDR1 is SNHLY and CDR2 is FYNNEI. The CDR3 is CASSEGLAGAKNIQYF. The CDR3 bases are TGTGCCAGCAGTGAGGGTCTAGCGGGAGCCAAAAACATTCAGTACTTC.

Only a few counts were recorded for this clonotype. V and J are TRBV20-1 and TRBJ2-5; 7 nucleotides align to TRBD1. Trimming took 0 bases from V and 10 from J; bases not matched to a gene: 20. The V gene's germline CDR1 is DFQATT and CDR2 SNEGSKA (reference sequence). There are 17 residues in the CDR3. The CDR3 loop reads CSARDSGQVNSAANQYF. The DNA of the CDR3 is TGCAGTGCTAGAGATTCCGGACAGGTCAACTCGGCCGCGAACCAGTACTTC.

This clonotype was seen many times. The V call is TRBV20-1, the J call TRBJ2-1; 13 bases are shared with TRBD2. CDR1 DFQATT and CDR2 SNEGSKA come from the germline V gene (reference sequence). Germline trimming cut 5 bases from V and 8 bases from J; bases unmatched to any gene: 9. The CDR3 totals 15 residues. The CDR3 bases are TGCAGTGCTGGAATTCGACTAGCGGGAGGTGATGAGCAGTTCTTC. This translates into CSAGIRLAGGDEQFF.

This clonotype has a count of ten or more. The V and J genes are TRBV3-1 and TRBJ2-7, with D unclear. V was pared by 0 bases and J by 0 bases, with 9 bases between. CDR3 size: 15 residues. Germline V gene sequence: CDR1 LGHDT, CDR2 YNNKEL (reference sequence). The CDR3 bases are TGTGCCAGCAGCCAAGATCTGTCGGTCTCCTACGAGCAGTACTTC. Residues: CASSQDLSVSYEQYF.

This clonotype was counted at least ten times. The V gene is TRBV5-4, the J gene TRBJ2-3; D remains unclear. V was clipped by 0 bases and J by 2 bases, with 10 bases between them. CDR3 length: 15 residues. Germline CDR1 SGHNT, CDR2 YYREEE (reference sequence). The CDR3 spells CASSLGGPLTDTQYF. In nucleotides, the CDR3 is TGTGCCAGCAGCTTGGGCGGACCTCTCACAGATACGCAGTATTTT.

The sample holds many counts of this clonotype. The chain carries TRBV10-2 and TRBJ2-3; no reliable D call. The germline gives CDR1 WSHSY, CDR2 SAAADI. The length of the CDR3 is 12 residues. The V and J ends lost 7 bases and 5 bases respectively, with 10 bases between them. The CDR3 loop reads CASTFSRDTQYF. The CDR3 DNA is TGCGCCAGCACCTTTTCCAGAGATACGCAGTATTTT.

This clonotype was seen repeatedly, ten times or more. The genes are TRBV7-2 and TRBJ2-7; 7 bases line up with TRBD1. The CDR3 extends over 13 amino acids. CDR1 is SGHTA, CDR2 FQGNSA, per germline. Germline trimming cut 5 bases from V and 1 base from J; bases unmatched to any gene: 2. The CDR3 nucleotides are TGTGCCAGCAGCATGGGACAGTCCTACGAGCAGTACTTC. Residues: CASSMGQSYEQYF.